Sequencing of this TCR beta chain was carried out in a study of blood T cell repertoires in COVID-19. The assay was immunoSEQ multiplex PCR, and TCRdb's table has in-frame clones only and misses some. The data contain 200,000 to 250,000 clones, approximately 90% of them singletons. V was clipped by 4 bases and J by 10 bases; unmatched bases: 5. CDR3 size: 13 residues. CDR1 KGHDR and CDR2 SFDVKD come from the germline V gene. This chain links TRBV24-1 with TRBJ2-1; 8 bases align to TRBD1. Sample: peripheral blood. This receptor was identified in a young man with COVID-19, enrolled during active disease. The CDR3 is CATSETGVQEQFF. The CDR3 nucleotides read TGTGCCACCAGTGAGACAGGGGTGCAGGAGCAGTTCTTC.